The clone carrying this T cell receptor (beta chain) appeared a single time. Antigen specificity is unknown. The data were taken from a study of Ad26.COV2.S vaccination and SARS-CoV-2 variants. Study-level points and caveats: Estimates derived from TCR breadth and depth analyses may have underestimated total T cell responses. It was found that vaccine and placebo recipients had similar non-spike TCR breadth.

The germline gives CDR1 SGHVS, CDR2 FQNEAQ. Trimming took 5 bases from V and 3 from J, leaving 13 bases between them. The CDR3 sequence is 14 residues long. Treatment in this sample: around 19 received Ad26.COV2.S at low or high dose, single or two shots; about 5 received placebo; per-sample allocation not given. Day 63 following the first vaccine or placebo injection was when the samples were taken. Sequencing used immunoSEQ multiplex PCR; TCRdb keeps in-frame clones, though not all of them. The sample records some 250,000 clones, roughly 90% being singletons. Source: peripheral blood, taken in a trial of Ad26.COV2.S vaccine versus placebo. The source is a person aged 18-65 years who received the Ad26.COV2.S COVID-19 vaccine or a placebo. The rearrangement uses TRBV7-8 and TRBJ2-5; D may match TRBD1 or TRBD2 (5 bases each). In DNA form, the CDR3 reads TGTGCCAGCAGCAAGGGACGGTCCGAAGAGACCCAGTACTTC. It encodes CASSKGRSEETQYF.